The 8 T cell receptor beta chains below were found in one sample sequenced in a study of patients and donors after allogeneic stem cell transplantation. TCRdb processed the RT-PCR reads anew with MiXCR; each CDR3 protein has one entry. Of more than 850,000 distinct CDR3 sequences detected, about a sixth appear once; the ten largest clones hold around 6%. Sequenced input: blood, either unsorted or a sorted T cell fraction (not recorded which). Source of these receptors: a human donor who was either an allogeneic HSCT recipient or a stem cell or donor lymphocyte infusion donor (not recorded which). It is not recorded whose cells these are; they may come from a transplant donor.

The V call is TRBV3-1, the J call TRBJ2-1, with a weak D call TRBD2 (5 bases). The germline V gene has CDR1 LGHDT and CDR2 YNNKEL (reference sequence). V was shortened by 1 base and J by 8 bases, with 15 bases between the two germline ends. The CDR3 has 15 residues. This chain's CDR3 is CASSQGPRGFDEQFF. The CDR3 DNA reads as TGTGCCAGCAGCCAAGGCCCTAGAGGGTTCGATGAGCAGTTCTTC.

This clonotype was picked up a small number of times. V usage is TRBV27 and J usage is TRBJ2-7; TRBD1 matches 8 bases. Trimming cost V 4 bases and J 2 bases; bases outside gene matches: 7. The CDR3 totals 15 residues. Germline V gene sequence: CDR1 MNHEY, CDR2 SMNVEV (reference sequence). This chain's CDR3 is CASSSLTGATYEQYF. DNA for the CDR3: TGTGCCAGCAGTTCCTTGACAGGGGCCACCTACGAGCAGTACTTC.

There are a few counts of this clonotype. The chain carries TRBV6-5 and TRBJ1-5; D may be TRBD1 (5 bases). This CDR3 comprises 14 residues. CDR1 is MNHEY and CDR2 is SVGAGI in the germline V gene. Trimming removed 0 bases at V and 7 bases at J, with 10 bases between. In DNA, the CDR3 is TGTGCCAGCAGTTACTCGCCAGGGAGCCAGCCCCAGCATTTT. Residues: CASSYSPGSQPQHF.

CDR3 sequence reads: CASSLGQGHSTLHF. The CDR3, as DNA: TGTGCCAGCAGCTTAGGACAGGGCCATTCGACCCTCCACTTT. The gene calls are TRBV7-8 and TRBJ1-6; TRBD1 aligns across 7 bases. V shed 1 base, J shed 14 bases, and the junction held 8 bases outside the gene matches. The V gene's germline CDR1 is SGHVS and CDR2 FQNEAQ. The CDR3 runs 14 residues. Filled out from reference TRBV7-8 and TRBJ1-6, the complete variable domain reads GAGVSQSPRYKVAKRGQDVALRCDPISGHVSLFWYQQALGQGPEFLTYFQNEAQLDKSGLPSDRFFAERPEGSVSTLKIQRTQQEDSAVYLCASSLGQGHSTLHFGNGTRLTVT.

This chain connects TRBV6-1 to TRBJ1-4; 8 bases line up with TRBD1. The trim removed 6 bases at V and 8 bases at J, leaving 8 bases unmatched. Per the germline V gene, CDR1 is MNHNS and CDR2 is SASEGT. The length of the CDR3 is 14 residues. The CDR3 is CASRSGQVREKLFF. The CDR3 DNA follows: TGTGCCAGCAGATCGGGACAGGTTCGGGAAAAACTGTTTTTT.

This chain connects TRBV11-2 to TRBJ1-1; a possible D gene is TRBD1 (5 bases). The germline V and J ends were trimmed by 2 bases and 0 bases, with 10 bases remaining between them. Germline CDR1 and CDR2: SGHAT and FQNNGV. The CDR3 is 15 residues long. The CDR3 nucleotides are TGTGCCAGCAGCTTATTGGCAGGGCTGAACACTGAAGCTTTCTTT. Translated, it gives CASSLLAGLNTEAFF.

This clonotype appeared a few times. V gene TRBV5-1 combines with J gene TRBJ2-1; D remains ambiguous. V lost 1 base and J lost 2, with 13 bases in between. Per the germline V gene, CDR1 is SGHRS and CDR2 is YFSETQ. CDR3 length: 16 amino acids. CDR3 region: CASSLSYGQPYNEQFF. DNA of the CDR3: TGCGCCAGCAGCTTGAGCTACGGGCAACCCTACAATGAGCAGTTCTTC.

This clonotype was found a few times. V usage is TRBV7-2 and J usage is TRBJ2-3; D might be TRBD1 (6 bases). The CDR3 is 16 amino acids. Looked up from germline, CDR1 is SGHTA and CDR2 is FQGNSA. V was cut by 2 bases and J by 8 bases, with 20 bases left in between. This CDR3 is CASSLLQTGSRGTQYF. DNA for the CDR3: TGTGCCAGCAGCTTACTTCAAACGGGGAGCAGGGGTACGCAGTATTTT. Full variable domain (outside the CDR3, taken from reference TRBV7-2 and TRBJ2-3): GAGVSQSPSNKVTEKGKDVELRCDPISGHTALYWYRQSLGQGLEFLIYFQGNSAPDKSGLPSDRFSAERTGGSVSTLTIQRTQQEDSAVYLCASSLLQTGSRGTQYFGPGTRLTVL.